This entry features one T cell receptor beta chain sequence. This clone showed up just a few times. This receptor's antigen is unknown. Nothing much larger sits one base from this clone, and base qualities are not available. This sample includes further DNA sequences coding for the same CDR3. This sample is part of a study of a mutant IDH1 vaccine in newly diagnosed glioma (dated by TCRdb to the early 2020s). Broadly, across the study: In the chemotherapy-containing groups, vaccination started alongside temozolomide cycles, whereas in patients who had radiotherapy alone it started 4-6 weeks after radiotherapy. Of the approximately 34 treated patients, approximately 60% were male and 37.5% were female, and a mean age of approximately 40 years was recorded. Prior to enrollment, patients had been given standard therapy consisting of radiotherapy alone, temozolomide alone, or radiochemotherapy with temozolomide, with the combination given to most patients. The week-35 safety follow-up was designated visit V12, and the week-47 end of study was designated visit V13. Peripheral blood samples were drawn at six visits, namely V03 (baseline), V05, V07, V10, V12 and V13. Longitudinal TCRB deep sequencing was performed for 20 to 25 treated patients wherever samples were available for exploratory analyses.

Sample time point, as interpreted from the label and publication: week 47, end of study. Each vaccine dose was 300 ug of a 20-mer mutant IDH1 peptide in Montanide, given subcutaneously with topical imiquimod. Across visits V03 through V10, patients got a total of eight vaccinations, given in weeks 1, 3, 5, 7, 11, 15, 19 and 23. The donors had newly diagnosed IDH1-mutant astrocytomas of WHO grade 3 or 4 that showed loss of nuclear ATRX. The samples were drawn from NOA16, a multicentre, single-arm, open-label phase I trial in Germany that tested a mutant IDH1 peptide vaccine in humans for the first time. The DNeasy Blood and Tissue Kit was used to extract genomic DNA from EDTA blood for TCRB sequencing. Library preparation employed the immunoSEQ multiplex PCR assay. Following the manufacturer's protocol, the hsTCRB Kit was used to amplify rearranged TCR beta chain sequences. An Illumina MiSeq was used to sequence the TCRB libraries. In the authors' own workflow: The proprietary platform of the kit vendor was used for demultiplexing, trimming and gene mapping. TCRdb took over this immuneACCESS table, retaining in-frame rearrangements with V and J assigned. Such tables are incomplete; in checked studies, under half of the missing clones stem from an unresolved V gene, and the remainder is unexplained. V and J calls plus clone size are reproduced from that table; the DNA served to infer D and trimming. The sample records tens of thousands of clones, more than 75% of which are singletons. The ten most abundant clones make up approximately 3.8% of the sample.

The full study reports these points: It was noted by the authors that analyses of patient blood samples could not be reproduced owing to sample limitations. Immune responses induced by the vaccine were seen in over 80% of patients across multiple MHC alleles. Changes in the top peripheral T cell clonotypes picked up by TCRB sequencing did not appear to be linked to pseudoprogression. PBMC samples for TCRB deep sequencing were selected based on availability.

The germline V gene (reference sequence) provides CDR1 SGHKS and CDR2 YYEKEE. The CDR3 contains 15 residues, cysteine and phenylalanine counted. Only CDR3 DNA remains: 45 bases, in frame from the first base. Compared with germline, V lacks 5 bases and J lacks 6 bases; bases without a gene match: 13. The TCR was taken from a man aged 35 to 55 with glioma. Some clones in this sample may be carry-over from other donors' samples. The chain is made from TRBV5-5 and TRBJ1-2, with 7 bases aligning to TRBD1. The sample was PBMCs, taken from a glioma patient whose treatment included an IDH1 peptide vaccine. CDR3 sequence: CASRQGGLTANGYTF. In nucleotides, the sequence is TGTGCCAGCAGGCAGGGGGGCTTGACAGCTAATGGCTACACCTTC.